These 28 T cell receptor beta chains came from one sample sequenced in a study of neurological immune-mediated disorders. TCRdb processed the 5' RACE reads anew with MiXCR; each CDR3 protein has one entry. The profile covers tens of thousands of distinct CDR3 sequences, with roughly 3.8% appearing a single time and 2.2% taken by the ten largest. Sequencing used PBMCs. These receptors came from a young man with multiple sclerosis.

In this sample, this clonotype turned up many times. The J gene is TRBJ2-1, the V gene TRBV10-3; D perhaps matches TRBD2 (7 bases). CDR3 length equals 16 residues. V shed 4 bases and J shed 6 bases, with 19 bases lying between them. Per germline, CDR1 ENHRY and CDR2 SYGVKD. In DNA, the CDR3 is TGTGCCATCAGTGGCCAGTGGGCGGGGGCCGTCAATGAGCAGTTCTTC. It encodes CAISGQWAGAVNEQFF.

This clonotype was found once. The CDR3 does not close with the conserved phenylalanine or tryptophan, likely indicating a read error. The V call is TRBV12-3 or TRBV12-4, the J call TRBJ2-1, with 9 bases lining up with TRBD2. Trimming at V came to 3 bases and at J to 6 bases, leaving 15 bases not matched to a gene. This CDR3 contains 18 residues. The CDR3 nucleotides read TGTGCCAGCAGTTTTTTTAGCGGGGGCCCCTCTATCCCCAATGAGCAGTTCAAC. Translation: CASSFFSGGPSIPNEQFN.

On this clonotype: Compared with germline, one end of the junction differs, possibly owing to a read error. In DNA form, the CDR3 reads TGTGCCAGCAGTTACGTTCCCAGGGGGTTTGAGGATCAGCCCCAGAATTTT. Translated, it gives CASSYVPRGFEDQPQNF. The chain recombines TRBV6-5 with TRBJ1-5; 7 bases line up with TRBD1. The CDR3 is 17 residues long. Germline V gene lookup returns CDR1 MNHEY and CDR2 SVGAGI.

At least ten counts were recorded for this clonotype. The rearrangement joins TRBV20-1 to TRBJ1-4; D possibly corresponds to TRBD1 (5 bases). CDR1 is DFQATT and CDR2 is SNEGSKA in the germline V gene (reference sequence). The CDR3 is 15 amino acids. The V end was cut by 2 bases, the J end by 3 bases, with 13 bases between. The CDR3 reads CSARPGAAANEKLFF. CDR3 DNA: TGCAGTGCTAGACCCGGGGCGGCAGCTAATGAAAAACTGTTTTTT.

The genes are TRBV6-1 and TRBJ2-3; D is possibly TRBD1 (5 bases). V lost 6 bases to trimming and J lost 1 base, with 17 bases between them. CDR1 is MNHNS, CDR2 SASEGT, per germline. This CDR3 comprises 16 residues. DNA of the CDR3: TGTGCCAGCAGGTATTCTCAGGGAAGTCGCACAGATACGCAGTATTTT. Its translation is CASRYSQGSRTDTQYF.

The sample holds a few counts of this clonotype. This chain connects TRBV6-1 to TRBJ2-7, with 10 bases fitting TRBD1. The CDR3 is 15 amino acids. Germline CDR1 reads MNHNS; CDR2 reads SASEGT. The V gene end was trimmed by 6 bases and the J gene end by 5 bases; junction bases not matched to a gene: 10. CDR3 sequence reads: CASSRVRDRGNEQYF. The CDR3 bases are TGTGCCAGCAGCCGAGTCCGGGACAGGGGAAACGAGCAGTACTTC.

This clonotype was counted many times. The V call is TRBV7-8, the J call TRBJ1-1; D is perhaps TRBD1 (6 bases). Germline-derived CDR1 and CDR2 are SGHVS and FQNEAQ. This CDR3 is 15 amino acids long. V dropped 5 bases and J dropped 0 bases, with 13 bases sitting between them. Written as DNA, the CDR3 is TGTGCCAGCAGCCTAAGACAGGACATGAACACTGAAGCTTTCTTT. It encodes CASSLRQDMNTEAFF.

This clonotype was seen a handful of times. As DNA, the CDR3 is TGTGCCAGCAGCTTAGCGGGACAGGGGAATGGCTACACCTTC. It codes for CASSLAGQGNGYTF. V usage is TRBV7-9 and J usage is TRBJ1-2; 10 bases map to TRBD1. The CDR3 is made up of 14 amino acids. V gave up 0 bases and J gave up 6 bases; unmatched junction bases: 1. The germline V gene has CDR1 SEHNR and CDR2 FQNEAQ (reference sequence).

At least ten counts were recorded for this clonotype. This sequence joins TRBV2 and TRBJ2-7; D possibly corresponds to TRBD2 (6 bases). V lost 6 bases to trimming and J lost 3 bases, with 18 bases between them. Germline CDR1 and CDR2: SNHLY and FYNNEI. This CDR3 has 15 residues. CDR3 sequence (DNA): TGTGCCAGCAGGGAGGGCCGTTATACAGGCTACGAGCAGTACTTC. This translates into CASREGRYTGYEQYF.

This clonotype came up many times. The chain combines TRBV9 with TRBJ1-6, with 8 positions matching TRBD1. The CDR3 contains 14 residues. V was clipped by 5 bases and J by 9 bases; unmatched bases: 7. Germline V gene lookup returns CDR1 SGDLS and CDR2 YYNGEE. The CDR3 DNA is TGTGCCAGCAGGACCGGGACAGGCTCTTCACCCCTCCACTTT. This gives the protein CASRTGTGSSPLHF.

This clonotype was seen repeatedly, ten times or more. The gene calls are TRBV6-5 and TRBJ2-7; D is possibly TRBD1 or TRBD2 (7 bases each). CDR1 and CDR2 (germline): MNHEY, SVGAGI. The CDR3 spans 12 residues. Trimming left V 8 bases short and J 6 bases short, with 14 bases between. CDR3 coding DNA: TGTGCCAGCTGCCTCAGGGGGGGCGAGCAGTACTTC. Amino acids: CASCLRGGEQYF.

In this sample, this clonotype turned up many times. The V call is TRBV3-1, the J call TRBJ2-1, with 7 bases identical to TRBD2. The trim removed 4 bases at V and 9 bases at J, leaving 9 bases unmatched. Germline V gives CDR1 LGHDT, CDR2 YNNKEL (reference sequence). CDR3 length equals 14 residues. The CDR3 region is CASSLTSNQPEQFF. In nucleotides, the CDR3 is TGTGCCAGCAGCCTGACTAGCAATCAGCCTGAGCAGTTCTTC.

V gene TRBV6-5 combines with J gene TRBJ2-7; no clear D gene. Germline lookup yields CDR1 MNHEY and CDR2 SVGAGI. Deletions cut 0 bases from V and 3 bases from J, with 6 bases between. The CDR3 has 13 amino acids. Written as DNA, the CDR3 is TGTGCCAGCAGTTACTCATACAGCTACGAGCAGTACTTC. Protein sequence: CASSYSYSYEQYF.

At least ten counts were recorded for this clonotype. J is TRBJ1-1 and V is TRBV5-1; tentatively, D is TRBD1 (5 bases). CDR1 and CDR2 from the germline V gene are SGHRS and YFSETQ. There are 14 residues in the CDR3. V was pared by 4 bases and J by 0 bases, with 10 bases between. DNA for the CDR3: TGCGCCAGCAGCCAAGGGGCACTGAACACTGAAGCTTTCTTT. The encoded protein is CASSQGALNTEAFF.

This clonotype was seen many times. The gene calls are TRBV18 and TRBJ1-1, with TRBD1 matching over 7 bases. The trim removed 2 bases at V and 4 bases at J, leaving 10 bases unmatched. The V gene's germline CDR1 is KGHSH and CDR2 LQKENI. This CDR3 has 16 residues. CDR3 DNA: TGTGCCAGCTCACCATCAGCGACAGGGAAGGGCACTGAAGCTTTCTTT. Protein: CASSPSATGKGTEAFF.

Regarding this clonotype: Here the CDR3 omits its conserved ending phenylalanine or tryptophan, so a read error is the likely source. The CDR3 bases are TGTGCCAGCAGTGCTAGCTCCTACAATGAGCAGTTCTAC. The encoded protein is CASSASSYNEQFY. The chain employs TRBV6-2 or TRBV6-3 and TRBJ2-1; D remains unclear. Germline values: CDR1 MNHEY, CDR2 SVGEGT. Trimming shortened V by 5 bases and J by 0 bases, and 5 bases separated the two germline ends. The CDR3 is made up of 13 amino acids.

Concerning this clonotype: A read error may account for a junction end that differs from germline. CDR3 in DNA: TGTGCCAGCAGCATACAGACAGGGCAGAGTCAGCCCCAGAATTTT. Protein: CASSIQTGQSQPQNF. The chain is built from TRBV5-5 and TRBJ1-5, with 7 bases that match TRBD1. Per the germline V gene, CDR1 is SGHKS and CDR2 is YYEKEE (reference sequence). This CDR3 is built from 15 residues.

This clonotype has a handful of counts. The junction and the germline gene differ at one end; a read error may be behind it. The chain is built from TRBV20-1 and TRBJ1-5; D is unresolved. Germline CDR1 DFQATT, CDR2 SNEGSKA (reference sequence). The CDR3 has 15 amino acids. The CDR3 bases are TGCAGTGCTAGAGATCTCGAGGCAGGCCGTCAGCCCCAGAATTTT. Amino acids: CSARDLEAGRQPQNF.

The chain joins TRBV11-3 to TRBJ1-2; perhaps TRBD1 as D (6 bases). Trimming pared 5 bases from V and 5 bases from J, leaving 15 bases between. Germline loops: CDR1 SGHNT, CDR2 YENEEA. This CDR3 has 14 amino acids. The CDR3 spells CASSPQQGQYGYTF. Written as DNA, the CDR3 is TGTGCCAGCAGCCCCCAACAGGGTCAATATGGCTACACCTTC.

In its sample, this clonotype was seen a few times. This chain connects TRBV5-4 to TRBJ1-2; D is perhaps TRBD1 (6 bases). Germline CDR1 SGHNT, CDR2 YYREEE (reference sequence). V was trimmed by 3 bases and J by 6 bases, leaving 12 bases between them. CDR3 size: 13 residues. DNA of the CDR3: TGTGCCAGCAGCTCCACAGGGTCTGATGGCTACACCTTC. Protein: CASSSTGSDGYTF. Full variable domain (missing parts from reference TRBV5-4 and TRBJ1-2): ETGVTQSPTHLIKTRGQQVTLRCSSQSGHNTVSWYQQALGQGPQFIFQYYREEENGRGNFPPRFSGLQFPNYSSELNVNALELDDSALYLCASSSTGSDGYTFGSGTRLTVV.

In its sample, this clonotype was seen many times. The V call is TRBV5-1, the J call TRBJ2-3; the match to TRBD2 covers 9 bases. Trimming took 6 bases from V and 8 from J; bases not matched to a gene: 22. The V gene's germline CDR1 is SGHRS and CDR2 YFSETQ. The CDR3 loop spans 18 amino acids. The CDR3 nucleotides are TGCGCCAGCACAGCTTGGTCCGGGAAGCGGGGGGCCGGGGTTACGCAGTATTTT. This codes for CASTAWSGKRGAGVTQYF.

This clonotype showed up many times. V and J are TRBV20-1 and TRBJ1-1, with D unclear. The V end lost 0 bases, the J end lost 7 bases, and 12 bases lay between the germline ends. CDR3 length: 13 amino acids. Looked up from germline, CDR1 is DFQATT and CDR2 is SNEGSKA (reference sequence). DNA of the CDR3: TGCAGTGCTAGAGATCGAATCGGCGGTGAAGCTTTCTTT. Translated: CSARDRIGGEAFF.

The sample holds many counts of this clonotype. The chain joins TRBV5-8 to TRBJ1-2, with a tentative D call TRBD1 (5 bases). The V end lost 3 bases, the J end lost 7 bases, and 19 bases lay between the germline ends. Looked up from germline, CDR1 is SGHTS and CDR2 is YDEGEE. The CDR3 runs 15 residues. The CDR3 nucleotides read TGTGCCAGCAGCTACCATCTGGGGGGGATCGCTGGCTACACCTTC. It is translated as CASSYHLGGIAGYTF.

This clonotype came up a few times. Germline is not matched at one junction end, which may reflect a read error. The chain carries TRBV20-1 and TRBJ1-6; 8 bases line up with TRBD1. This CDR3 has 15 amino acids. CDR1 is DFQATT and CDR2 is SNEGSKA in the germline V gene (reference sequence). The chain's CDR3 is CSARDRGRRNSPLNF. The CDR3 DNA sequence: TGCAGTGCTAGAGACAGGGGGCGTAGGAATTCACCCCTCAACTTT.

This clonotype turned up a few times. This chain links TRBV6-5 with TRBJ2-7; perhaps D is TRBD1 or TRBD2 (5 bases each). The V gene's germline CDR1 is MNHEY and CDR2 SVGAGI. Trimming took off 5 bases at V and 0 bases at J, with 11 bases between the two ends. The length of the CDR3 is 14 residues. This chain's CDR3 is CASSLSGSSYEQYF. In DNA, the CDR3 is TGTGCCAGCAGTCTGTCAGGGAGCTCCTACGAGCAGTACTTC.

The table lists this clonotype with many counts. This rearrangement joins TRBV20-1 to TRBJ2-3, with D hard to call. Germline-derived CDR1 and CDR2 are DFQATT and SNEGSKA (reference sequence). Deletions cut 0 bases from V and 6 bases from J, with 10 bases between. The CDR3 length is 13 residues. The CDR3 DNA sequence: TGCAGTGCTAGAGAGGACGCCCCCGATACGCAGTATTTT. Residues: CSAREDAPDTQYF.

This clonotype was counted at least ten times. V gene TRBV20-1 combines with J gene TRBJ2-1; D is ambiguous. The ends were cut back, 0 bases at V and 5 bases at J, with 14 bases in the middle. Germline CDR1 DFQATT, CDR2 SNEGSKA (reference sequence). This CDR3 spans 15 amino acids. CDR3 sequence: CSARDPFLENNEQFF. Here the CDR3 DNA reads TGCAGTGCTAGAGACCCCTTCTTAGAGAACAATGAGCAGTTCTTC.

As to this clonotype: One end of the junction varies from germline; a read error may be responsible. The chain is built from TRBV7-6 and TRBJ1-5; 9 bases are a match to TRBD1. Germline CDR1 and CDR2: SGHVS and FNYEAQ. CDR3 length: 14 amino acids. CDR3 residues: CASHGTGLGQPQNF. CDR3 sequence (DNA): TGTGCCAGCCACGGGACAGGGCTGGGTCAGCCCCAGAATTTT.